This entry concerns a single T cell receptor beta chain. The entry originates in a study of blood T cell repertoires in COVID-19. About the research overall: The United States, Italy and Spain supplied acute and convalescent COVID-19 samples.

Authors' analysis steps: How many nucleated cells were present was estimated from reference gene primer amplification. Sequencing was performed with immunoSEQ multiplex PCR; in TCRdb, only in-frame clones are kept and a portion is missing. That table furnishes V, J and clone size, whereas the DNA furnished D and trimming. This table has approximately 270,000 clones, around 92% appearing once. This CDR3 contains 14 residues. V trimming: 3 bases; J trimming: 5 bases; junction bases outside the gene matches: 3. Germline loops: CDR1 SGHRS, CDR2 YFSETQ. Study members were between 18 and 89 years old and lived in 20 to 30 US regions. Cohort 3 donors counted as recovered after two negative PCRs, clearance, or resolved symptoms.

The sequenced sample consisted of PBMCs or T cells enriched from blood (not recorded which). This TCR came from a woman between 55 and 75 years old who had recovered from COVID-19. The rearrangement joins TRBV5-1 to TRBJ2-5, with TRBD1 identical over 11 bases. CDR3 DNA sequence: TGCGCCAGCAGCTGGACAGGGGGCGAGGAGACCCAGTACTTC. Its translation is CASSWTGGEETQYF.